A selection of T cell receptor beta chains follows, all from one sample in a study of identical twins. TCRdb called the 5' RACE reads again in MiXCR, with one record for every CDR3 protein. The sample records hundreds of thousands of distinct CDR3 sequences, roughly 20% being singletons. In addition, the sample was reused for a study of T cells expressing NK-cell markers.

The sample was PBMCs. The receptors originated from a young woman in good health. Each CDR3 is given with its conserved first and last residue. D genes are given only for firm matches. The size field is filled for only some rows; it gives once, few, many or a size class.

12	many	TRBV12-3/TRBV12-4	TRBJ1-1	.	TGTGCCAGCAGTACCCTCTACACTGAAGCTTTCTTT	CASSTLYTEAFF
11	few	TRBV20-1	TRBJ1-1	.	TGCAGTGCTGTCGAAAACACTGAAGCTTTCTTT	CSAVENTEAFF
14	few	TRBV5-1	TRBJ1-1	.	TGCGCCAGCAGCTTGAGCAGGGTAAACACTGAAGCTTTCTTT	CASSLSRVNTEAFF
14	.	TRBV12-3/TRBV12-4	TRBJ1-2	.	TGTGCCAGCAGTTTAGGGCCCCTGAGCGGGGGTTACACCTTC	CASSLGPLSGGYTF
15	.	TRBV4-1	TRBJ1-6	.	TGCGCCAGCAGTCCGGGCGGCAGAGGAGATTCACCCCTCCACTTT	CASSPGGRGDSPLHF
16	.	TRBV7-2	TRBJ2-7	TRBD2	TGTGCCAGCAGTCGTGCGTCTAGCGGGAGCAGGAACGAGCAGTACTTC	CASSRASSGSRNEQYF
15	few	TRBV5-6	TRBJ1-2	.	TGTGCCAGCAGCGGTCGATCGAGGGCCAACTATGGCTACACCTTC	CASSGRSRANYGYTF
14	few	TRBV29-1	TRBJ1-1	.	TGCAGCGTCACCCTGGTAGGGAAGAGCACTGAAGCTTTCTTT	CSVTLVGKSTEAFF
14	.	TRBV20-1	TRBJ2-5	.	TGCAGTGCTCCCGGCGATCCAGGACGGGAGACCCAGTACTTC	CSAPGDPGRETQYF
15	few	TRBV6-5	TRBJ2-3	TRBD2	TGTGCCAGCATATCGGGCGGGACTAGCGGTGATACGCAGTATTTT	CASISGGTSGDTQYF
13	many	TRBV20-1	TRBJ2-5	TRBD1	TGCAGTGCTACGACAGGGACGACGGAGACCCAGTACTTC	CSATTGTTETQYF
18	many	TRBV6-5	TRBJ1-5	.	TGTGCCAGCAGTTACCAGGAGGGGCAGAGGATTAGGAATCAGCCCCAGCATTTT	CASSYQEGQRIRNQPQHF
15	few	TRBV20-1	TRBJ2-3	.	TGCAGTGCTAGGCACTCGCGGGGGCCGGGGGATACGCAGTATTTT	CSARHSRGPGDTQYF
14	many	TRBV5-5	TRBJ2-7	TRBD1	TGTGCCAGCAGCTTAAAAAGGGGGCCCCACGAGCAGTACTTC	CASSLKRGPHEQYF
14	.	TRBV5-1	TRBJ2-3	.	TGCGCCAGCAGCTCCCCGGAGGGCCCAGATACGCAGTATTTT	CASSSPEGPDTQYF
15	few	TRBV20-1	TRBJ1-1	TRBD1	TGCAGTGCTAGGGGTCGAAGGACAGGGGGCACTGAAGCTTTCTTT	CSARGRRTGGTEAFF
14	few	TRBV7-9	TRBJ1-1	TRBD1	TGTGCCAGCAGCTATCAAGGGGGCTTCACTGAAGCTTTCTTT	CASSYQGGFTEAFF
13	few	TRBV6-5	TRBJ2-7	.	TGTGCCAGCAGTTATAGGATCTCCTACGAGCAGTACTTC	CASSYRISYEQYF